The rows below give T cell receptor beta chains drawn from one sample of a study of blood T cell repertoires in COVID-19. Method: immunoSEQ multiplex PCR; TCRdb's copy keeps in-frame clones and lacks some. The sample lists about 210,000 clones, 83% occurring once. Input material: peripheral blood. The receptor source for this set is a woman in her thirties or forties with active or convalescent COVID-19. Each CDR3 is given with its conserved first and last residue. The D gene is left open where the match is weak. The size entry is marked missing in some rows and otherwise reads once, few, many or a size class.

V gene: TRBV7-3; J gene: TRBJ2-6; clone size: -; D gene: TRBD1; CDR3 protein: CASSATGLRGANVLTF; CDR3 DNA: TGTGCCAGCAGCGCGACAGGGCTCCGGGGGGCCAACGTCCTGACTTTC
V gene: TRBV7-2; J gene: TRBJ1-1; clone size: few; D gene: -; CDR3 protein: CASSVMGHLNTEAFF; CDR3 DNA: TGTGCCAGCAGCGTAATGGGACACTTGAACACTGAAGCTTTCTTT
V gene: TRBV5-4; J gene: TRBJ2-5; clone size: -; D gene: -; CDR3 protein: CASSFDLSDQETQYF; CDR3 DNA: TGTGCCAGCAGCTTCGACTTATCCGACCAAGAGACCCAGTACTTC
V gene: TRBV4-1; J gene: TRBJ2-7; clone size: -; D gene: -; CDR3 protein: CASSQEQGPYEQYF; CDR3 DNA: TGCGCCAGCAGCCAAGAACAGGGTCCCTACGAGCAGTACTTC
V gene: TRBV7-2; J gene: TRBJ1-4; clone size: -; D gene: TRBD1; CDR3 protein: CASGDSRKGKLFF; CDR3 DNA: TGTGCCAGCGGGGACAGTAGGAAGGGAAAACTGTTTTTT
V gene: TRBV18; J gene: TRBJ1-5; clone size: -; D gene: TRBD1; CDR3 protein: CASSLTTGADSNQPQHF; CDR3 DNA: TGTGCCAGCTCACTAACCACAGGGGCGGATAGCAATCAGCCCCAGCATTTT
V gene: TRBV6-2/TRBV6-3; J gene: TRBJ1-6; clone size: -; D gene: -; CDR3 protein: CASSYEDSSPLHF; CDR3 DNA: TGTGCCAGCAGTTACGAGGACAGTTCACCCCTCCACTTT
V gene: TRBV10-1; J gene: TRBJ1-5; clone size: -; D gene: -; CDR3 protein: CASRKQGHGNQPQHF; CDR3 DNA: TGCGCCAGCAGGAAACAGGGACACGGAAATCAGCCCCAGCATTTT
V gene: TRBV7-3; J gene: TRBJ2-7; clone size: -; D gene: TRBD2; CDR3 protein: CASSLTPGRGEQYF; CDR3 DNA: TGTGCCAGCAGCTTAACCCCTGGGAGGGGCGAGCAGTACTTC
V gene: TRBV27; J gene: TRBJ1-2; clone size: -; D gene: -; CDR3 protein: CASSLGGTPLYGYTF; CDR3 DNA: TGTGCCAGCTCCTTGGGGGGGACACCTCTCTATGGCTACACCTTC
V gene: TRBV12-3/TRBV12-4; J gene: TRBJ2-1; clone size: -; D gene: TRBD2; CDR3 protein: CASTSGSYNEQFF; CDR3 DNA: TGTGCCAGTACTAGCGGCTCCTACAATGAGCAGTTCTTC
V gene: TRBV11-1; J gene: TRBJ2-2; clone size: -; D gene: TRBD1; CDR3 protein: CASSPTGVGTGELFF; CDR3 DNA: TGTGCCAGCAGCCCCACAGGGGTTGGTACCGGGGAGCTGTTTTTT
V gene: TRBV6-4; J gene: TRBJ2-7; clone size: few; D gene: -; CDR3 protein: CASSEIGFPPYEQYF; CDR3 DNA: TGTGCCAGCAGTGAAATCGGTTTCCCCCCCTACGAGCAGTACTTC
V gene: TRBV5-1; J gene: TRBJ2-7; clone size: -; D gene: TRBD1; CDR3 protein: CASSWDRGTYEQYF; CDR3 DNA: TGCGCCAGCAGTTGGGACAGGGGAACCTACGAGCAGTACTTC
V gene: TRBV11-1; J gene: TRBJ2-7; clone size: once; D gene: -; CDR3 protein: CASIGGDGEQYF; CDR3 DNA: TGTGCCAGCATCGGGGGTGATGGAGAGCAGTACTTC
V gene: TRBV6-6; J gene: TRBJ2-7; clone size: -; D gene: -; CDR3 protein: CASSYGSGEQYF; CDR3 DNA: TGTGCCAGCAGTTACGGCTCAGGGGAGCAGTACTTC
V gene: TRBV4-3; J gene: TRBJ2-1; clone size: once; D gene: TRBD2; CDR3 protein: CASSHYRGRGGAVEQFF; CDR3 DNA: TGCGCCAGCAGCCATTACCGCGGGCGCGGGGGGGCCGTAGAGCAGTTCTTC